The next 21 T cell receptor beta chains were all read from a single sample in a study of Ad26.COV2.S vaccination and SARS-CoV-2 variants. TCRdb's copy holds only in-frame clones and misses some; the assay was immunoSEQ multiplex PCR. The sample consists of 350,000 to 450,000 clones, 80% to 95% of them appearing once. Treatment here: 19 received Ad26.COV2.S at low or high dose, single or two shots; about 5 received placebo; per-sample allocation not given. Sampling occurred on day 63 after the first vaccine or placebo injection. The sequencing here drew on peripheral blood, taken in a trial of Ad26.COV2.S vaccine versus placebo. The receptors originated from a person between 18 and 65 years old who received the Ad26.COV2.S COVID-19 vaccine or a placebo.

This clone was seen more than once but under ten times. The chain links TRBV3-1 (or the pseudogene TRBV3-2) to TRBJ1-2; 8 nucleotides match TRBD1. CDR3 size: 16 residues. Trimming cost V 1 base and J 2 bases; bases outside gene matches: 6. Germline V gives CDR1 LGHDT, CDR2 YNNKEL (reference sequence). The CDR3 DNA follows: TGTGCCAGCAGCCAAGTGGGACAGGCGCTAAACTATGGCTACACCTTC. Amino acid sequence: CASSQVGQALNYGYTF.

The chain couples TRBV2 to TRBJ2-2; 7 bases are shared with TRBD2. This CDR3 contains 14 residues. J gave up 5 bases and V 4 bases, and 4 bases lay outside the gene matches. Germline assignment: CDR1 SNHLY and CDR2 FYNNEI. The chain's CDR3 is CASSAGLGTGELFF. The CDR3 nucleotides are TGTGCCAGCAGTGCAGGACTAGGAACCGGGGAGCTGTTTTTT.

This clone was recorded once. The chain recombines TRBV7-2 with TRBJ2-3; D gene ambiguous. CDR1 and CDR2 (germline): SGHTA, FQGNSA. Trimming left V 5 bases short and J 2 bases short, with 11 bases between. This CDR3 spans 14 amino acids. The CDR3 coding sequence is TGTGCCAGCAGCCAAGGGCGGTCCACAGATACGCAGTATTTT. Its translation: CASSQGRSTDTQYF.

The chain is built from TRBV7-2 and TRBJ1-1; D is possibly TRBD1 (5 bases). V was trimmed by 7 bases and J by 4 bases, leaving 25 bases between them. CDR3 length: 17 residues. CDR1 and CDR2 from the germline V gene are SGHTA and FQGNSA. The CDR3 DNA reads as TGTGCCAGCACCAAATCATTGATGGGACGGGTGGCCACTGAAGCTTTCTTT. Its protein is CASTKSLMGRVATEAFF.

The chain employs TRBV5-6 and TRBJ1-1, with 9 bases aligning to TRBD1. The J segment lost 0 bases and the V segment lost 4 bases, leaving 7 bases of the junction unmatched. CDR3 length: 16 amino acids. Germline-derived CDR1 and CDR2 are SGHDT and YYEEEE. The CDR3, as DNA: TGTGCCAGCAGCCTAGGACAGGGGCTCATGAACACTGAAGCTTTCTTT. Protein: CASSLGQGLMNTEAFF.

V and J are TRBV5-1 and TRBJ1-2; D is possibly TRBD1 (6 bases). Germline values: CDR1 SGHRS, CDR2 YFSETQ. Trimming cost V 1 base and J 6 bases, with 19 bases left between them. The CDR3 has 16 residues. The CDR3 region is CASSLTYTGRVDGYTF. The CDR3 region has the DNA TGCGCCAGCAGCTTGACTTATACAGGGAGAGTCGATGGCTACACCTTC.

The CDR3 coding sequence is TGCGCCAGCAGCCAAGTGATAGGGGTGCAGCCCCAGCATTTT. Residues: CASSQVIGVQPQHF. The chain combines TRBV4-3 with TRBJ1-5, with a possible D match to TRBD1 (5 bases). The germline V gene has CDR1 LGHNA and CDR2 YSLEER. The CDR3 has 14 residues. Trimming left V 1 base short and J 7 bases short, with 11 bases between.

J is TRBJ2-3 and V is TRBV19; no definite D call. CDR3 length: 13 amino acids. Germline-derived CDR1 and CDR2 are LNHDA and SQIVND (reference sequence). V lost 4 bases and J 2 bases, leaving 7 bases between the germline ends. CDR3 residues: CASSTLITDTQYF. The CDR3 coding sequence is TGTGCCAGTAGTACCCTGATCACAGATACGCAGTATTTT.

The chain recombines TRBV9 with TRBJ2-1, with D hard to call. The germline V gene has CDR1 SGDLS and CDR2 YYNGEE. Trimming shortened V by 0 bases and J by 3 bases, and 19 bases separated the two germline ends. The CDR3 consists of 18 residues. The CDR3 DNA sequence: TGTGCCAGCAGCGTAGCTGGCGACCGCCACCCCGGCTACAATGAGCAGTTCTTC. Protein product: CASSVAGDRHPGYNEQFF.

The CDR3: CASSRGTDPYEQYF. The CDR3 DNA is TGCGCCAGCAGCCGGGGGACAGACCCCTACGAGCAGTACTTC. V is TRBV5-1 and J is TRBJ2-7; possible D gene TRBD1, 7 bases. This CDR3 spans 14 amino acids. Germline V gene sequence: CDR1 SGHRS, CDR2 YFSETQ. Trimming shortened V by 4 bases and J by 2 bases, and 13 bases separated the two germline ends.

The chain joins TRBV4-1 to TRBJ2-7; 7 nucleotides align to TRBD2. Germline CDR1 MGHRA, CDR2 YSYEKL. The CDR3 has 16 amino acids. Germline trimming cut 0 bases from V and 5 bases from J; bases unmatched to any gene: 10. The CDR3 sequence is CASSQDFPGLQDEQYF. The CDR3 nucleotides are TGCGCCAGCAGCCAAGATTTCCCGGGACTACAAGACGAGCAGTACTTC.

The CDR3 DNA is TGTGCCAGCAGCCTGGGTGGACAGGGGGCCTCCTACGAGCAGTACTTC. This translates into CASSLGGQGASYEQYF. V and J are TRBV5-4 and TRBJ2-7; TRBD1 matches 11 bases. Germline values: CDR1 SGHNT, CDR2 YYREEE (reference sequence). The CDR3 is 16 amino acids. V shed 4 bases and J 0 bases; nucleotides not matched to a gene: 6.

In its sample, this clone was seen a few times. This chain joins TRBV7-9 and TRBJ2-7, with 9 bases fitting TRBD1. The CDR3 covers 15 residues. Germline assignment: CDR1 SEHNR and CDR2 FQNEAQ (reference sequence). Trimming cost V 1 base and J 6 bases; bases outside gene matches: 7. CDR3 nucleotide sequence: TGTGCCAGCAGCTTAGTGGGGACAGGGAAAGCCGAGCAGTACTTC. Its translation is CASSLVGTGKAEQYF.

This clone was picked up one time. The genes are TRBV7-9 and TRBJ2-1, with 7 bases lining up with TRBD2. Trimming took 5 bases from V and 3 from J; bases not matched to a gene: 10. This CDR3 is built from 16 residues. In germline, CDR1 is SEHNR, CDR2 FQNEAQ (reference sequence). The CDR3 loop is CASSGPERDGYNEQFF. CDR3 in DNA: TGTGCCAGCAGCGGCCCGGAGCGGGACGGCTACAATGAGCAGTTCTTC.

The rearrangement uses TRBV19 and TRBJ2-1; D is possibly TRBD2 (6 bases). The V gene lost 8 bases and the J gene lost 5 bases, with 13 bases spanning the gap. This CDR3 spans 13 amino acids. Germline values: CDR1 LNHDA, CDR2 SQIVND (reference sequence). The CDR3: CASFNGGNNEQFF. CDR3 coding DNA: TGTGCCAGTTTTAACGGCGGGAACAATGAGCAGTTCTTC.

The rearrangement links TRBV19 to TRBJ1-5; TRBD1 matches 7 bases. CDR3 size: 16 residues. Trimming cost V 3 bases and J 7 bases; bases outside gene matches: 12. Per the germline V gene, CDR1 is LNHDA and CDR2 is SQIVND (reference sequence). CDR3 coding DNA: TGTGCCAGTAGTATTGAAAAGCGACAGGGAGGCCAGCCCCAGCATTTT. Translated: CASSIEKRQGGQPQHF.

This sequence joins TRBV20-1 and TRBJ2-5; D not resolved. Trimming left V 4 bases short and J 5 bases short, with 8 bases between. This CDR3 contains 11 residues. Germline V gene lookup returns CDR1 DFQATT and CDR2 SNEGSKA (reference sequence). The CDR3 sequence: CSATQKETQYF. CDR3 nucleotide sequence: TGCAGTGCTACTCAGAAGGAGACCCAGTACTTC.

The V call is TRBV6-2 or TRBV6-3, the J call TRBJ2-2; a weak D match, TRBD1 (7 bases). CDR1 and CDR2 from the germline V gene are MNHEY and SVGEGT. This CDR3 is 18 amino acids long. Trimming took 3 bases from V and 6 from J, leaving 23 bases between them. CDR3 sequence reads: CASSYGRSGRGSAGELFF. The DNA for the CDR3 is TGTGCCAGCAGTTATGGGCGTAGCGGCAGGGGGAGTGCCGGGGAGCTGTTTTTT.

The genes are TRBV23-1 and TRBJ2-2, with D possibly being TRBD1 (5 bases). TRBV23-1 is annotated as an ORF whose role is uncertain. V lost 0 bases and J 1 base, leaving 21 bases between the germline ends. There are 20 residues in the CDR3. CDR3: CASSQSSVDSVTWNTGELFF. CDR3 coding DNA: TGCGCCAGCAGTCAATCGTCCGTTGACAGTGTTACCTGGAACACCGGGGAGCTGTTTTTT.

The rearrangement uses TRBV19 and TRBJ1-1; no reliable D call. CDR1 is LNHDA and CDR2 is SQIVND in the germline V gene (reference sequence). V gave up 9 bases and J gave up 2 bases, with 10 bases separating them. The CDR3 spans 12 residues. The CDR3 region has the DNA TGTGCCAGCAAAGGACCCAACACTGAAGCTTTCTTT. Encoded protein: CASKGPNTEAFF.

This chain links TRBV28 with TRBJ1-3; no firm D call. Trimming took off 4 bases at V and 2 bases at J, with 9 bases between the two ends. CDR1 and CDR2 from the germline V gene are MDHEN and SYDVKM. The CDR3 has 14 amino acids. This CDR3 reads CASSSRGTGNTIYF. The CDR3 DNA reads as TGTGCCAGCAGTTCCCGGGGAACTGGAAACACCATATATTTT.